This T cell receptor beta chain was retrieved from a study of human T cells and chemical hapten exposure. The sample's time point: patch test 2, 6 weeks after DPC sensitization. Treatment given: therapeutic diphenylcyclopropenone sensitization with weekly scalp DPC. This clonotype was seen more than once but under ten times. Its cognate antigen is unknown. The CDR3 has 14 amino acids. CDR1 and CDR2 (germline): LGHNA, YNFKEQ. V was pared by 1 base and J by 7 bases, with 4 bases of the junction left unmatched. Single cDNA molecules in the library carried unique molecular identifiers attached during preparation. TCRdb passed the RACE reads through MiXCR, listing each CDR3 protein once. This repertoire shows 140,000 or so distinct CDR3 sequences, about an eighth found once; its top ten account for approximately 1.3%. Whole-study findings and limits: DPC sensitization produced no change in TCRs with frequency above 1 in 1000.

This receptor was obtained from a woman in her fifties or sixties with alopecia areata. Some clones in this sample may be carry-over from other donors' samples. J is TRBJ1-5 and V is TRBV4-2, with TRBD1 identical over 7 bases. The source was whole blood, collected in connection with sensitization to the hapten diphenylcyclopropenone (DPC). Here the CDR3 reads CASSQVGRGQPQHF. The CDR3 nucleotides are TGTGCCAGCAGCCAAGTGGGCAGGGGGCAGCCCCAGCATTTT.